The clone carrying this TCR beta chain was picked up many times. Its specificity is not known. The V segment lost 3 bases and the J segment 0 bases; nucleotides outside the gene matches: 7. The germline V gene has CDR1 MDHEN and CDR2 SYDVKM. The CDR3 runs 17 residues. These data belong to a study of T-cell reconstitution after alpha-beta-depleted transplantation in children. Using unique molecular identifiers, the investigators prepared the TCRbeta library. TCRdb processed the PCR reads anew with MiXCR; each CDR3 protein has one entry. Of around 250,000 distinct CDR3 sequences listed, just under 8.5% are singletons. Overall study results and limits: High day-60 TCRbeta diversity in some patients came from surviving recipient T cells and thymic progenitors.

This chain uses TRBV28 with TRBJ2-1; 8 nucleotides agree with TRBD2. Sequencing used PBMCs, mostly from graft donor cells, obtained 180 days after TCRalphabeta/CD19-depleted stem cell transplant. The TCR sequence derives from a male patient between 10 and 17 years old who had a stem cell transplant for acute lymphoblastic leukemia, so the T cells may come from the graft donor. CDR3 coding DNA: TGTGCCAGCAGTTTGGGTAGCGGGATCTTCTCCTACAATGAGCAGTTCTTC. It encodes CASSLGSGIFSYNEQFF.